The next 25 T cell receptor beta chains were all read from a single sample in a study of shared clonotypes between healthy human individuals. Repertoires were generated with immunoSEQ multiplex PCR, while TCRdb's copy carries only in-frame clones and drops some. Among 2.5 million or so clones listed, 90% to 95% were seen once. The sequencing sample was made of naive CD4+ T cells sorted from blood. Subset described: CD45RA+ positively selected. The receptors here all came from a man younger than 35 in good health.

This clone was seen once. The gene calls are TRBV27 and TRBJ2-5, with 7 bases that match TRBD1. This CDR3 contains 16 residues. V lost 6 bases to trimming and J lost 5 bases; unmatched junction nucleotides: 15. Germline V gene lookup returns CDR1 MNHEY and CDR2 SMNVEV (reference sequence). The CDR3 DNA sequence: TGTGCCAGCAGCGGATTGCAGGGGGTCGTTCGGGAGACCCAGTACTTC. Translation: CASSGLQGVVRETQYF.

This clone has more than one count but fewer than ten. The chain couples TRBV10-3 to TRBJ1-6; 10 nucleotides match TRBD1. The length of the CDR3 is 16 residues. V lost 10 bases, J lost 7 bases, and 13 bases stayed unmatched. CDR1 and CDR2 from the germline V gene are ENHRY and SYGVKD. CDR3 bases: TGTGCCACTTCTCGGCCGGGACAGGGGCGGAATTCACCCCTCCACTTT. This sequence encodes CATSRPGQGRNSPLHF.

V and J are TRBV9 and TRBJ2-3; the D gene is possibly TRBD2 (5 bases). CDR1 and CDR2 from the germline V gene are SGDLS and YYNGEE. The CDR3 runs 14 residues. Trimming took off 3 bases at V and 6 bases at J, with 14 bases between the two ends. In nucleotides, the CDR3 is TGTGCCAGCAGCGCCGGACTCATGGGGGATACGCAGTATTTT. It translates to CASSAGLMGDTQYF. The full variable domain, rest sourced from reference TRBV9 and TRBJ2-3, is DSGVTQTPKHLITATGQRVTLRCSPRSGDLSVYWYQQSLDQGLQFLIQYYNGEERAKGNILERFSAQQFPDLHSELNLSSLELGDSALYFCASSAGLMGDTQYFGPGTRLTVL.

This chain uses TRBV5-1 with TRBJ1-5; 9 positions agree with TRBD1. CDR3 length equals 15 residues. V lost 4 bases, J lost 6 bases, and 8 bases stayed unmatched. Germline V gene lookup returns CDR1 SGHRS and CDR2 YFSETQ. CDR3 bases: TGCGCCAGCAGCGTGGACAGGGGAAGGAGTCAGCCCCAGCATTTT. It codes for CASSVDRGRSQPQHF.

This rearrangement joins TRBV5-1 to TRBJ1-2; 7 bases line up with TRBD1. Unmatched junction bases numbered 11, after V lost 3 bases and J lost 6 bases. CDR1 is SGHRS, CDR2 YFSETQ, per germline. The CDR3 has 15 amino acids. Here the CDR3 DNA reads TGCGCCAGCAGCTCCGGACAGGTTGGGTTCGATGGCTACACCTTC. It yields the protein CASSSGQVGFDGYTF.

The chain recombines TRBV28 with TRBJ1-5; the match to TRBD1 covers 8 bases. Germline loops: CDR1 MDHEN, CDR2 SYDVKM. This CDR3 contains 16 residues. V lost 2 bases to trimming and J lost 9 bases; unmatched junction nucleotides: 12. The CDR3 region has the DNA TGTGCCAGCAGTTTAGGACAGGGCCCGCGCAGGGGGCCCCAGCATTTT. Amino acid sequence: CASSLGQGPRRGPQHF. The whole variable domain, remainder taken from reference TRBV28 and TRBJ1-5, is DVKVTQSSRYLVKRTGEKVFLECVQDMDHENMFWYRQDPGLGLRLIYFSYDVKMKEKGDIPEGYSVSREKKERFSLILESASTNQTSMYLCASSLGQGPRRGPQHFGDGTRLSIL.

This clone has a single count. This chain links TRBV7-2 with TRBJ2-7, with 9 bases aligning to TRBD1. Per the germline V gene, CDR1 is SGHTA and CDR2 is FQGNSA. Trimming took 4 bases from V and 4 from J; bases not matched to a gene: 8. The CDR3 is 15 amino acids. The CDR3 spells CASSSQQGAMYEQYF. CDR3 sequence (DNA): TGTGCCAGCAGCTCACAACAGGGGGCTATGTACGAGCAGTACTTC.

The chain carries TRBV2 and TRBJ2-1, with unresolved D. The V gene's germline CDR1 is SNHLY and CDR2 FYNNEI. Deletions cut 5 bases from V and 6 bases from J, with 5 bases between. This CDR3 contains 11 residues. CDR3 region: CASSFGNEQFF. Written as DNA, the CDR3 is TGTGCCAGCAGTTTTGGCAATGAGCAGTTCTTC.

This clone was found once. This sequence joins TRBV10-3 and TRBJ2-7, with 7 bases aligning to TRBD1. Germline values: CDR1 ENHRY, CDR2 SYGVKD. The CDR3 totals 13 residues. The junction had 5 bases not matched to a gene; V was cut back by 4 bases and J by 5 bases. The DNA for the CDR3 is TGTGCCATCAGTGGCTACAGGGGCCACGAGCAGTACTTC. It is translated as CAISGYRGHEQYF.

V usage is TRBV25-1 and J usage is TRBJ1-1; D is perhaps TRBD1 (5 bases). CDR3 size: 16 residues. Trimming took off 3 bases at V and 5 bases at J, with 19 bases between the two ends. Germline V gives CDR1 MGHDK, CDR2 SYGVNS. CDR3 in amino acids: CASSDRPLGVRTEAFF. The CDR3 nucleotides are TGTGCCAGCAGTGATCGGCCTCTGGGGGTAAGGACTGAAGCTTTCTTT.

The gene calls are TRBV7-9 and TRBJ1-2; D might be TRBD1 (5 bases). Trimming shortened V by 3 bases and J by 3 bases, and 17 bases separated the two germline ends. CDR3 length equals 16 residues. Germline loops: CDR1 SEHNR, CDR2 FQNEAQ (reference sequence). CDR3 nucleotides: TGTGCCAGCAGCTTCCGCGAGGTCAGGGTTTACTATGGCTACACCTTC. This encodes CASSFREVRVYYGYTF.

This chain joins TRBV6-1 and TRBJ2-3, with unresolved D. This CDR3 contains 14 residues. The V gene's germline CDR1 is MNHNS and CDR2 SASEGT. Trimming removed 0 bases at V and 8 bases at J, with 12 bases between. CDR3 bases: TGTGCCAGCAGTGAAGCTCTACAGTGGGGTACGCAGTATTTT. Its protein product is CASSEALQWGTQYF.

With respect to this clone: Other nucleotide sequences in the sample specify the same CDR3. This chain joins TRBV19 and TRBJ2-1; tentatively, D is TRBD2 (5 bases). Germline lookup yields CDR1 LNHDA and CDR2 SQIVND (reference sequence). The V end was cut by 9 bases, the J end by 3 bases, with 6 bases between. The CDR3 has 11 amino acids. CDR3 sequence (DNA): TGTGCCAGCCGGGGCTACAATGAGCAGTTCTTC. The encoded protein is CASRGYNEQFF.

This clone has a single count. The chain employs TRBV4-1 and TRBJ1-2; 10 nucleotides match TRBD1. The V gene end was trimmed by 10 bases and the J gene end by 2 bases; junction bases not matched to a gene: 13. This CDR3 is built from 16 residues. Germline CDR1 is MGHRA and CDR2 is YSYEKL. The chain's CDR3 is CATRDGGTGENYGYTF. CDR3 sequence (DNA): TGCGCCACAAGAGATGGTGGGACAGGGGAGAACTATGGCTACACCTTC.

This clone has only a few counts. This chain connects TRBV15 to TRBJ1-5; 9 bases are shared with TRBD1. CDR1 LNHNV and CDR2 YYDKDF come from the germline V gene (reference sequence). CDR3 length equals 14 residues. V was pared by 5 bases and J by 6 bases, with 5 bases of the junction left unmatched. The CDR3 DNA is TGTGCCACCAGCCCGGACAGGGGACTTCAGCCCCAGCATTTT. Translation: CATSPDRGLQPQHF. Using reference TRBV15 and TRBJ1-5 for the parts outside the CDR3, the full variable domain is DAMVIQNPRYQVTQFGKPVTLSCSQTLNHNVMYWYQQKSSQAPKLLFHYYDKDFNNEADTPDNFQSRRPNTSFCFLDIRSPGLGDTAMYLCATSPDRGLQPQHFGDGTRLSIL.

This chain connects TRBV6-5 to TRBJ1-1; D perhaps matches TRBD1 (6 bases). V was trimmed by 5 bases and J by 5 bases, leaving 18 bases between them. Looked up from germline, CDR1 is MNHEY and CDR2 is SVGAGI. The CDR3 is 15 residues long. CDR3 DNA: TGTGCCAGCAGTGCTGATGGGACAAGTTGGACTGAAGCTTTCTTT. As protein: CASSADGTSWTEAFF.

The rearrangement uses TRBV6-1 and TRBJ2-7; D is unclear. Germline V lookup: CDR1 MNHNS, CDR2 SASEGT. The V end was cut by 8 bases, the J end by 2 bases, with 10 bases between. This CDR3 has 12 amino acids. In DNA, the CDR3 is TGTGCCAGCCTACAAGATACCTACGAGCAGTACTTC. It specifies CASLQDTYEQYF.

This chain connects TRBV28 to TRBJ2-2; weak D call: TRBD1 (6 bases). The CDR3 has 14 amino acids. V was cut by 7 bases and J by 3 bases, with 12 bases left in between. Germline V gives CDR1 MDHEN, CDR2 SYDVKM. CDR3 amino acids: CASTQGGDTGELFF. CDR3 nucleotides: TGTGCCAGCACACAGGGTGGGGACACCGGGGAGCTGTTTTTT. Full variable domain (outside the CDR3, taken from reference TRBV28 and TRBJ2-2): DVKVTQSSRYLVKRTGEKVFLECVQDMDHENMFWYRQDPGLGLRLIYFSYDVKMKEKGDIPEGYSVSREKKERFSLILESASTNQTSMYLCASTQGGDTGELFFGEGSRLTVL.

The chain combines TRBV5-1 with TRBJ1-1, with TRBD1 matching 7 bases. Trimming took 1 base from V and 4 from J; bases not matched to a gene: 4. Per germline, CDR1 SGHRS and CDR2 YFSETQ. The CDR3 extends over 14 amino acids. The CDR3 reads CASSLFRGSTEAFF. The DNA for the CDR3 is TGCGCCAGCAGCTTGTTCAGGGGGAGCACTGAAGCTTTCTTT.

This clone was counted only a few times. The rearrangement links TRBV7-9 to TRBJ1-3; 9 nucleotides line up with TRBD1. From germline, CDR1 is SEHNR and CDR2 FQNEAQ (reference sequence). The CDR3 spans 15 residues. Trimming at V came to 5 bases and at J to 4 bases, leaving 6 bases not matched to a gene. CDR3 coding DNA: TGTGCCAGCAGCCGGACAGGGGAGGAAGGAAACACCATATATTTT. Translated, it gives CASSRTGEEGNTIYF.

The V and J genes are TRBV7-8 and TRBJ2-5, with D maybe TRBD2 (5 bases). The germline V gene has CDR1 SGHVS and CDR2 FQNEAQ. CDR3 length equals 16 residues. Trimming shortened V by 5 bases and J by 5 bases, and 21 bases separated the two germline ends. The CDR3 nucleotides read TGTGCCAGCAGCCTACTAGAGAGCGGTTACGGGGAGACCCAGTACTTC. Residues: CASSLLESGYGETQYF.

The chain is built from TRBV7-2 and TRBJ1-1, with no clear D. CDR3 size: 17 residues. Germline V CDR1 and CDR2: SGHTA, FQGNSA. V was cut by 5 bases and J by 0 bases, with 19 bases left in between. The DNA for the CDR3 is TGTGCCAGCAGCCCAACATCATCGCGGGTCGTGAACACTGAAGCTTTCTTT. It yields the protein CASSPTSSRVVNTEAFF.

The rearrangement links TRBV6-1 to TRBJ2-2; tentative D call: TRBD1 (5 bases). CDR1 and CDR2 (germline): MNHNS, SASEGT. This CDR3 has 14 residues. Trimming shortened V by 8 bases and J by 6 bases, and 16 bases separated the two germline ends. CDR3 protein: CASPEPRAAGELFF. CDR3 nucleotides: TGTGCCAGCCCGGAGCCCAGGGCGGCCGGGGAGCTGTTTTTT.

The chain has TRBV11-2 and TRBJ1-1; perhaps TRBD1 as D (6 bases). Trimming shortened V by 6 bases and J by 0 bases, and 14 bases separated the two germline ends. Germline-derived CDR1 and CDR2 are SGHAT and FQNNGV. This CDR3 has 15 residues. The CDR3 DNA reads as TGTGCCAGCAGTCCGAGGGGGGGACTGAACACTGAAGCTTTCTTT. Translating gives CASSPRGGLNTEAFF. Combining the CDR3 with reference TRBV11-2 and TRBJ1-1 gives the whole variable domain EAGVAQSPRYKIIEKRQSVAFWCNPISGHATLYWYQQILGQGPKLLIQFQNNGVVDDSQLPKDRFSAERLKGVDSTLKIQPAKLEDSAVYLCASSPRGGLNTEAFFGQGTRLTVV.

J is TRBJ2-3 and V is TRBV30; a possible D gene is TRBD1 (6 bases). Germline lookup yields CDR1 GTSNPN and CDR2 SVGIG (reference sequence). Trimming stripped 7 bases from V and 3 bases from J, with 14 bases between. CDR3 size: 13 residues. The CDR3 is CALKGGRTDTQYF. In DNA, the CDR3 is TGTGCCTTGAAAGGGGGTAGGACAGATACGCAGTATTTT.